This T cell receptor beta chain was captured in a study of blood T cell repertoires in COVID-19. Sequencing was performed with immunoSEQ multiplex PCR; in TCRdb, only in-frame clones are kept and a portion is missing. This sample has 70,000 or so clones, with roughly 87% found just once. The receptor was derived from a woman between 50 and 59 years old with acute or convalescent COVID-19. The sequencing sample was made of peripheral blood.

CDR3 DNA sequence: TGTGCCAGCAGCTCGTCCGGGATCGGCGAGTTTCCCCTCCACTTT. Its protein is CASSSSGIGEFPLHF. The gene calls are TRBV7-2 and TRBJ1-6; D ambiguous. The germline gives CDR1 SGHTA, CDR2 FQGNSA. V was clipped by 4 bases and J by 13 bases, with 20 bases between them. CDR3 size: 15 residues. Complete variable domain (other parts from reference TRBV7-2 and TRBJ1-6): GAGVSQSPSNKVTEKGKDVELRCDPISGHTALYWYRQSLGQGLEFLIYFQGNSAPDKSGLPSDRFSAERTGGSVSTLTIQRTQQEDSAVYLCASSSSGIGEFPLHFGNGTRLTVT.